This T cell receptor (beta chain) was recovered during a study of regulatory T cells in long-lasting Graves disease. This clonotype appeared many times. Researchers made TCR beta libraries by using iRepertoire HTBI primers and running Arm-PCR on CDR3 regions. TCRdb itself ran the multiplex PCR reads through MiXCR, one entry per CDR3 protein. The sample contains some 400,000 distinct CDR3 sequences, about 15% of which appear only once. As to time point: newly diagnosed GD, antithyroid drugs for less than 3 months. PBMC-extracted RNA yielded the TCR library. The germline V and J ends were trimmed by 4 bases and 2 bases, with 15 bases remaining between them. The CDR3 sequence is 15 residues long. The V gene's germline CDR1 is SGDLS and CDR2 YYNGEE. These records were also assigned to another study, of T cells in Graves' hyperthyroidism and ophthalmopathy. That publication notes: Blood also held most thyroid clonotypes expanded beyond 0.001.

The receptor's source is a young woman with Graves disease. Sequenced material: peripheral blood mononuclear cells (PBMCs), taken at new diagnosis, from a patient treated with antithyroid drugs. V and J are TRBV9 and TRBJ2-5, with unresolved D. CDR3: CASSTLRGRQETQYF. CDR3 sequence (DNA): TGTGCCAGCAGCACCCTGAGAGGCCGGCAAGAGACCCAGTACTTC.